This entry lists 15 T cell receptor beta chains sequenced from one sample in a study of T cells in Graves' hyperthyroidism and ophthalmopathy. Amplification of TCR beta CDR3 regions was performed using RNA transcripts as template. The primer set for the first-round RT-PCR of the TCR CDR3 was HTBI. TCRdb recomputed calls from the multiplex PCR reads with MiXCR, one row per CDR3 protein. The data contain around 350,000 distinct CDR3 sequences, 15% to 20% of them seen just once; the ten biggest clones take up about 4%. Sequencing used blood. The receptors stem from a woman younger than 30 with Graves' hyperthyroidism.

This clonotype was seen a few times. The chain is built from TRBV15 and TRBJ2-7; D may be TRBD1 (6 bases). This CDR3 comprises 15 residues. Trimming stripped 3 bases from V and 2 bases from J, with 14 bases between. Per the germline V gene, CDR1 is LNHNV and CDR2 is YYDKDF (reference sequence). The CDR3 reads CATSRRTVKPYEQYF. As DNA, the CDR3 is TGTGCCACCAGCAGGCGGACAGTTAAGCCCTACGAGCAGTACTTC. Full variable domain (outside the CDR3, taken from reference TRBV15 and TRBJ2-7): DAMVIQNPRYQVTQFGKPVTLSCSQTLNHNVMYWYQQKSSQAPKLLFHYYDKDFNNEADTPDNFQSRRPNTSFCFLDIRSPGLGDTAMYLCATSRRTVKPYEQYFGPGTRLTVT.

Ten or more counts support this clonotype. The chain joins TRBV12-3 or TRBV12-4 to TRBJ1-2, with 10 bases identical to TRBD1. The CDR3 spans 16 residues. Losses at the gene ends were 3 bases for V and 6 bases for J; bases not matched to a gene: 10. CDR3 nucleotide sequence: TGTGCCAGCAGTTTCCATTTGGGGACAGGGGAGGATGGCTACACCTTC. Residues: CASSFHLGTGEDGYTF.

In its sample, this clonotype was seen many times. The J gene is TRBJ1-5, the V gene TRBV5-5; D unresolved. This CDR3 spans 13 amino acids. Trimming left V 2 bases short and J 2 bases short, with 5 bases between. CDR1 is SGHKS and CDR2 is YYEKEE in the germline V gene (reference sequence). The CDR3 loop reads CASSFPGNQPQHF. The CDR3 DNA sequence: TGTGCCAGCAGCTTCCCGGGCAATCAGCCCCAGCATTTT.

In this sample, this clonotype turned up many times. The chain uses TRBV12-3 or TRBV12-4 and TRBJ1-5, with D possibly being TRBD1 (5 bases). The length of the CDR3 is 13 residues. The V and J ends lost 10 bases and 3 bases respectively, with 13 bases between them. CDR3 region: CATSWGSNQPQHF. The CDR3 DNA reads as TGTGCCACATCATGGGGGTCCAATCAGCCCCAGCATTTT.

Ten or more counts support this clonotype. This chain joins TRBV20-1 and TRBJ2-2; D not certain. The CDR3 contains 11 residues. Germline V gene data show CDR1 as DFQATT and CDR2 as SNEGSKA (reference sequence). V lost 3 bases, J lost 9 bases, and 8 bases lay in between. The CDR3 bases are TGCAGTGCTAGTGGTGAACGGGAGCTGTTTTTT. Its translation: CSASGERELFF.

The sample holds many counts of this clonotype. The rearrangement uses TRBV20-1 and TRBJ1-5; no clear D. This CDR3 has 9 amino acids. Germline CDR1 reads DFQATT; CDR2 reads SNEGSKA (reference sequence). V was pared by 7 bases and J by 6 bases, with 4 bases between. CDR3 in amino acids: CSVGQPQHF. The CDR3 DNA follows: TGCAGTGTAGGTCAGCCCCAGCATTTT.

There are a few counts of this clonotype. A single base separates this from a much larger clone, so it may be a read error. The chain uses TRBV7-6 and TRBJ1-1; D call uncertain. Germline V gene lookup returns CDR1 SGHVS and CDR2 FNYEAQ. The CDR3 runs 16 residues. The CDR3 spells CASSLAEWEANTEACF. In nucleotides, the CDR3 is TGTGCCAGCAGCTTAGCGGAGTGGGAAGCGAACACTGAAGCTTGCTTT.

CDR3: CASGLVSPNQPQHF. The CDR3 nucleotides read TGTGCTAGTGGTTTGGTTAGTCCTAATCAGCCCCAGCATTTT. The rearrangement links TRBV12-5 to TRBJ1-5; no clear D. Germline values: CDR1 LGHNT, CDR2 FRNRAP. The CDR3 length is 14 residues. Deletions cut 0 bases from V and 4 bases from J, with 7 bases between.

The chain couples TRBV30 to TRBJ1-5; D remains ambiguous. This CDR3 contains 13 residues. V was cut by 7 bases and J by 5 bases, with 15 bases left in between. Per the germline V gene, CDR1 is GTSNPN and CDR2 is SVGIG (reference sequence). The CDR3 spells CASARRTDQPQHF. In DNA form, the CDR3 reads TGTGCCTCCGCGCGGAGAACGGATCAGCCCCAGCATTTT.

This clonotype was counted many times. The chain couples TRBV19 to TRBJ1-5; D is undetermined. The CDR3 sequence is 15 residues long. Germline CDR1 reads LNHDA; CDR2 reads SQIVND (reference sequence). V lost 1 base to trimming and J lost 2 bases, with 9 bases between them. The DNA for the CDR3 is TGTGCCAGTAGTATAGGGGGAGGTGGCAATCAGCCCCAGCATTTT. Translating it yields CASSIGGGGNQPQHF.

This clonotype has ten or more counts. The chain employs TRBV7-3 and TRBJ1-2; no clear D gene. V was cut by 2 bases and J by 1 base, with 11 bases left in between. This CDR3 is built from 15 residues. Per germline, CDR1 SGHTA and CDR2 FQGTGA. CDR3 sequence: CASSLGTGINYGYTF. The CDR3 coding sequence is TGTGCCAGCAGCTTAGGAACGGGGATTAACTATGGCTACACCTTC.

The V call is TRBV12-3 or TRBV12-4, the J call TRBJ2-7; D is ambiguous. Trimming pared 5 bases from V and 3 bases from J, leaving 20 bases between. The CDR3 contains 16 residues. CDR3 in amino acids: CASSAAAGQYLYEQYF. The CDR3 DNA is TGTGCCAGCAGTGCCGCAGCTGGGCAGTACCTCTACGAGCAGTACTTC.

This clonotype was picked up a small number of times. The rearrangement uses TRBV7-2 and TRBJ1-5; D is undetermined. V dropped 5 bases and J dropped 9 bases, with 17 bases sitting between them. The V gene's germline CDR1 is SGHTA and CDR2 FQGNSA. The CDR3 loop spans 14 amino acids. The CDR3 region has the DNA TGTGCCAGCAGCCCTCCGGCGGGTAGCGGGCCCCAGCATTTT. Encoded protein: CASSPPAGSGPQHF.

This clonotype was seen more than once but under ten times. Written as DNA, the CDR3 is TGTGCCAGCAGCCGCGGGGAGGGCTCCTATGGCTACACCTTC. This gives the protein CASSRGEGSYGYTF. The chain is built from TRBV12-3 or TRBV12-4 and TRBJ1-2; D remains ambiguous. This CDR3 has 14 amino acids. V lost 6 bases and J lost 4, with 15 bases in between.

This rearrangement joins TRBV6-1 to TRBJ1-5, with D uncertain. CDR3 length: 15 amino acids. V dropped 4 bases and J dropped 0 bases, with 10 bases sitting between them. CDR1 and CDR2 from the germline V gene are MNHNS and SASEGT. This CDR3 is CASSGRTLSNQPQHF. In DNA, the CDR3 is TGTGCCAGCAGTGGGCGGACTCTTAGCAATCAGCCCCAGCATTTT.